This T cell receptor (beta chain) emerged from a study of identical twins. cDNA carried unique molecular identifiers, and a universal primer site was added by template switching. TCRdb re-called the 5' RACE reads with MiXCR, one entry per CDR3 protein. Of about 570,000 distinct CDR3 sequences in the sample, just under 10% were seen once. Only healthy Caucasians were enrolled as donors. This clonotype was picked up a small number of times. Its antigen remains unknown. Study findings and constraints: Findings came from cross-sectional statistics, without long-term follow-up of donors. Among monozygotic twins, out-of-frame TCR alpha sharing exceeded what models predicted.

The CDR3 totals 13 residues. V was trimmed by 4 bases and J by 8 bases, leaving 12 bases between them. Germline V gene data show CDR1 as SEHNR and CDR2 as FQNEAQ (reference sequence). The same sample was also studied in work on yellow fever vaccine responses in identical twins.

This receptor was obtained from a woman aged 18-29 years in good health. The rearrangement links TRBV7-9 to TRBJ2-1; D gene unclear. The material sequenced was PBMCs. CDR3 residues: CASSSSLFDEQFF. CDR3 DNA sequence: TGTGCCAGCAGCTCTTCCCTCTTTGATGAGCAGTTCTTC. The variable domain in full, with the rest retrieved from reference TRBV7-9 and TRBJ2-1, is DTGVSQNPRHKITKRGQNVTFRCDPISEHNRLYWYRQTLGQGPEFLTYFQNEAQLEKSRLLSDRFSAERPKGSFSTLEIQRTEQGDSAMYLCASSSSLFDEQFFGPGTRLTVL.